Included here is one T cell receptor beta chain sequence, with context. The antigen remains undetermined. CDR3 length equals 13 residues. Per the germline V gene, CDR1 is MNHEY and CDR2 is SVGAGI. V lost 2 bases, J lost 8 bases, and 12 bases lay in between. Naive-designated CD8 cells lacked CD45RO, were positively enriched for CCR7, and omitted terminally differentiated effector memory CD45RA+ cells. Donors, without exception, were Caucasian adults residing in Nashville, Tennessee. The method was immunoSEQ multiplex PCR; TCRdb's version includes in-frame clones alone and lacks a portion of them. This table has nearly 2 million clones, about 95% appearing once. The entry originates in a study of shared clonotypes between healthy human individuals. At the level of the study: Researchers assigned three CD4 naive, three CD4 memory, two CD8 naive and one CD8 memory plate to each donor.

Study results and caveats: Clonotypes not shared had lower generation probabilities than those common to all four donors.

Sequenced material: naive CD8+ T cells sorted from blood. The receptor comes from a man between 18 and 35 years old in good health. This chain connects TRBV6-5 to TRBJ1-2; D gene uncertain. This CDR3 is CASSYPGDGGYTF. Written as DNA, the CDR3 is TGTGCCAGCAGTTACCCGGGTGATGGGGGCTACACCTTC.